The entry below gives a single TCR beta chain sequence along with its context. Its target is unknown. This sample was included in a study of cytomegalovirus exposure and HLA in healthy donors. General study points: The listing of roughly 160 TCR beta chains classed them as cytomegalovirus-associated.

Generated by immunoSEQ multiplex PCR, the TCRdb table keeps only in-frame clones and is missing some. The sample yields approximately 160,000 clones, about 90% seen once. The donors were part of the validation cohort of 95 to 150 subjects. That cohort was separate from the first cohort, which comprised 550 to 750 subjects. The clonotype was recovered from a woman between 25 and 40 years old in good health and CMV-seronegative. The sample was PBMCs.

This chain's CDR3 is CASSLGDAVTEAFF. Here the CDR3 DNA reads TGTGCCAGCAGCTTAGGGGACGCAGTGACTGAAGCTTTCTTT. This rearrangement joins TRBV7-9 to TRBJ1-1; TRBD1 is a possible D gene (5 bases). Between the trimmed V and J ends, which lost 1 base and 5 bases, there was a span of 11 bases. This CDR3 is built from 14 residues. The germline V gene encodes CDR1 SEHNR and CDR2 FQNEAQ (reference sequence).